This T cell receptor (beta chain) is drawn from a study of blood T cells in healthy people across ages (dated by TCRdb to about 2015). Background for the entire study: Template switching captured roughly one uniquely barcoded TCR beta cDNA molecule per two T cells in model experiments. Using deep sequencing normalized with unique cDNA molecular identifiers, the study measured how TCR beta repertoire diversity changes with age. Donors were grouped into four age groups: young (average 16 years), middle-aged (roughly 38), aged (approximately 58) and long-lived (around 80). To avoid experimental bias, donors of different ages were spread randomly across the sequencing lanes. The study analyzed two additional independent replicas of 1 million unique cDNA reads from the same blood draw for two donors, one aged 18 to 30 and one aged 80 or older. Paper-wide results and their limitations: Conclusive comparison of naive and antigen-experienced compartments was prevented by the profiling of bulk unsorted PBMCs. Estimates of total diversity based on one million sequenced T cells were regarded as lower bounds and as underestimates. Because the CMV infection status of the donors was unknown, age-related changes in expanded clonotypes may potentially have been confounded. As age increased, observed TCR beta diversity per million T cells dropped in a roughly linear way, and a significant reduction was already evident by age 40. Compared with the aged group, more naive CD4+ T cells, fewer expanded clones and increased TCR diversity were shown by the long-lived group, suggesting age selection. A strong correlation was found between observed TCR beta diversity and the percentage of naive T cells measured by flow cytometry.

Donors were 30 to 45 systemically healthy Caucasian individuals from Russia aged roughly 6 to 100 years. Around 10 milliliters of peripheral blood were collected from each donor into EDTA-treated Vacutainer tubes. PBMCs were isolated by Ficoll-Paque density-gradient centrifugation, with at least 7 million obtained per sample. Trizol reagent was used to extract total RNA from PBMCs, with at least 5.5 micrograms per sample. The percentages of naive CD45RAhigh/CD27high T cells were determined by flow cytometry on a PBMC aliquot from every donor. The CDR3 starts with the cysteine, ends with the phenylalanine, and has 14 residues. The read is trimmed to its CDR3 DNA, 42 bases read in frame from base 1. V is pruned by 6 bases and J by 4 bases, leaving 3 bases of the junction without a gene match. CDR1 and CDR2 are drawn from the germline V gene: ENHRY, SYGVKD. As for this clonotype: No cognate antigen has been identified for it. Base quality data are lacking; no much larger clone is found one base away.

Libraries were made using 5' RACE. Reads for this sample came from an Illumina HiSeq 2500. A second PCR of roughly 7 to 12 cycles was run with a J-beta primer mix and a sample-barcoded 5' primer. Each TCR beta cDNA molecule received a unique molecular identifier from a template-switch 5' adaptor carrying 12 random nucleotides. Each sample yielded at least 3 million CDR3-containing paired-end reads. The Mint cDNA synthesis kit, primed by a TRBC-specific oligonucleotide, was used to synthesize first-strand cDNA from all RNA. After uracil-DNA glycosylase treatment, a first 18-cycle PCR used universal primers M1SS and BC2_uni_R on all cDNA. In the source study's methods: For normalization, 1 million high-quality reads were randomly selected from each sample, with every read carrying a distinct molecular identifier. Instead of being binned into consensus sequences, reads that shared molecular identifiers were thrown out. MiTCR, with a Q25 quality threshold and the strictest error-elimination algorithm, was used for CDR3 identification, clonotype clustering and error correction. A nonparametric unseen species model with Euler transformation was used to estimate lower-bound total TCR beta diversity. TCRdb reran the public reads through fastp at Q25 and MiXCR, keeping productive beta chains. Each record represents a unique CDR3 protein, reported with the most common genes and DNA among its rows. The V and J calls come from TCRdb's annotation, not from the publication. The sample includes more than 800,000 distinct CDR3 sequences, with under 45% observed a single time. Approximately 20% of the sample comes from the top ten.

The rearranged segments are TRBV10-3 and TRBJ2-7; 13 central nucleotides agree with TRBD2. The sequenced sample consisted of blood. The TCR originated in a woman aged 55-69 years in good health. The CDR3 protein sequence reads: CAIRGLAGAYEQYF. The nucleotide sequence is given as TGTGCCATCAGAGGACTAGCGGGAGCATACGAGCAGTACTTC.